These 20 T cell receptor beta chains were all obtained from the same sample, sequenced in a study of early T cells in non-severe SARS-CoV-2 infection. MiXCR, applied by TCRdb to the 5' RACE reads, yields one record per CDR3 protein. The sample has tens of thousands of distinct CDR3 sequences, 11% seen once. The sequencing sample was made of whole blood. All receptors derive from an adult who was a healthcare worker with PCR-confirmed SARS-CoV-2 infection or an uninfected control (not recorded which).

CDR3 sequence: CASSQEVALYGYTF. In DNA, the CDR3 is TGTGCCAGCAGCCAAGAGGTCGCCCTCTATGGCTACACCTTC. The genes are TRBV14 and TRBJ1-2; no firm D call. Trimming took off 0 bases at V and 4 bases at J, with 9 bases between the two ends. In germline, CDR1 is SGHDN, CDR2 FVKESK. The CDR3 is made up of 14 amino acids.

The genes are TRBV28 and TRBJ2-3; 7 bases match TRBD2. The CDR3 is made up of 15 amino acids. Germline CDR1 reads MDHEN; CDR2 reads SYDVKM. J lost 2 bases, V lost 6 bases, and 8 bases had no gene match. The CDR3 spells CASSKPGTITDTQYF. DNA of the CDR3: TGTGCCAGCAGCAAACCAGGGACTATCACAGATACGCAGTATTTT.

In its sample, this clonotype was seen many times. V usage is TRBV3-1 and J usage is TRBJ2-2, with 7 nucleotides matching TRBD2. With V trimmed by 0 bases and J by 3 bases, 4 bases remained unmatched. Looked up from germline, CDR1 is LGHDT and CDR2 is YNNKEL (reference sequence). The CDR3 consists of 16 residues. The CDR3 bases are TGTGCCAGCAGCCAAGATACGGGGGGACACACCGGGGAGCTGTTTTTT. It is translated as CASSQDTGGHTGELFF.

This clonotype is medium-sized by share. The CDR3 coding sequence is TGCGCCAGCATGGGGGGTCTGCGGAGCTCCTACAATGAGCAGTTCTTC. The encoded protein is CASMGGLRSSYNEQFF. The rearrangement links TRBV10-2 to TRBJ2-1; D perhaps matches TRBD2 (6 bases). The CDR3 has 16 residues. The germline V gene has CDR1 WSHSY and CDR2 SAAADI. V gave up 7 bases and J gave up 0 bases, with 16 bases separating them.

This clonotype was detected many times. This chain connects TRBV9 to TRBJ2-4, with D uncertain. Germline loops: CDR1 SGDLS, CDR2 YYNGEE. There are 14 residues in the CDR3. Trimming stripped 0 bases from V and 0 bases from J, with 4 bases between. CDR3 in amino acids: CASSVDLAKNIQYF. Here the CDR3 DNA reads TGTGCCAGCAGCGTAGACCTAGCCAAAAACATTCAGTACTTC.

This clonotype showed up just a few times. The rearrangement uses TRBV7-9 and TRBJ2-3, with D tentatively TRBD1 (6 bases). The germline V and J ends were trimmed by 6 bases and 4 bases, with 11 bases remaining between them. CDR3 length: 13 amino acids. Germline assignment: CDR1 SEHNR and CDR2 FQNEAQ (reference sequence). The CDR3: CASSFGGADTQYF. Here the CDR3 DNA reads TGTGCCAGCAGTTTTGGGGGCGCAGATACGCAGTATTTT.

Only a few counts were recorded for this clonotype. The chain combines TRBV5-1 with TRBJ2-7, with 7 bases lining up with TRBD1. Germline CDR1 and CDR2: SGHRS and YFSETQ. With 4 bases clipped from V and 4 bases from J, the junction kept 5 bases outside the gene matches. This CDR3 has 13 amino acids. The CDR3: CASSPGQKYEQYF. The CDR3 DNA is TGCGCCAGCAGCCCGGGACAGAAGTACGAGCAGTACTTC.

This clonotype was observed many times. The chain carries TRBV28 and TRBJ2-6, with D possibly TRBD1 on 6 matching bases. The germline V gene encodes CDR1 MDHEN and CDR2 SYDVKM. V shed 1 base and J shed 0 bases, with 13 bases lying between them. The CDR3 spans 18 residues. The CDR3: CASSLSAGAFSGANVLTF. The CDR3 nucleotides read TGTGCCAGCAGTTTATCTGCAGGGGCTTTCTCTGGGGCCAACGTCCTGACTTTC.

This clonotype was counted ten times or more. The V gene is TRBV28, the J gene TRBJ2-7, with D possibly called TRBD1 or TRBD2 (5 bases each). Germline values: CDR1 MDHEN, CDR2 SYDVKM. This CDR3 has 12 residues. V lost 2 bases and J 7 bases, leaving 9 bases between the germline ends. The CDR3 nucleotides read TGTGCCAGCAGTTTACAGGGCGGGGAGCAGTACTTC. This encodes CASSLQGGEQYF.

The chain carries TRBV10-2 and TRBJ1-1, with 7 nucleotides matching TRBD1. The CDR3 consists of 14 residues. Germline V CDR1 and CDR2: WSHSY, SAAADI. The V segment lost 2 bases and the J segment 6 bases; nucleotides outside the gene matches: 6. The CDR3 reads CASSERGTVSEAFF. The CDR3 coding sequence is TGCGCCAGCAGTGAGCGCGGGACAGTCTCTGAAGCTTTCTTT.

This clonotype has ten or more counts. The V gene is TRBV28, the J gene TRBJ2-3, with a weak D call TRBD2 (5 bases). The CDR3 runs 15 residues. The V gene's germline CDR1 is MDHEN and CDR2 SYDVKM. V lost 4 bases and J 6 bases, leaving 17 bases between the germline ends. For the CDR3, the DNA is TGTGCCAGCAGTTGGGAATTAGGGAGAGCGGATACGCAGTATTTT. This encodes CASSWELGRADTQYF. Filled out from reference TRBV28 and TRBJ2-3, the complete variable domain reads DVKVTQSSRYLVKRTGEKVFLECVQDMDHENMFWYRQDPGLGLRLIYFSYDVKMKEKGDIPEGYSVSREKKERFSLILESASTNQTSMYLCASSWELGRADTQYFGPGTRLTVL.

The chain joins TRBV6-4 to TRBJ1-1; D ambiguous. The CDR3 totals 14 residues. The germline V gene has CDR1 MRHNA and CDR2 SNTAGT. Trimming stripped 6 bases from V and 7 bases from J, with 18 bases between. CDR3 residues: CASRPSGVGSEAFF. The CDR3 nucleotides are TGTGCCAGCAGACCCTCCGGTGTGGGAAGTGAAGCTTTCTTT.

This sequence joins TRBV5-1 and TRBJ2-1, with 9 bases aligning to TRBD1. The CDR3 has 15 residues. The junction had 9 bases not matched to a gene; V was cut back by 2 bases and J by 9 bases. Germline V gene data show CDR1 as SGHRS and CDR2 as YFSETQ. In nucleotides, the CDR3 is TGCGCCAGCAGCTTTGGGGGACAGGGTTTCGGTGAGCAGTTCTTC. Translating gives CASSFGGQGFGEQFF.

This clonotype was observed a handful of times. The J gene is TRBJ2-5, the V gene TRBV5-1, with TRBD2 matching over 9 bases. The CDR3 has 14 residues. In germline, CDR1 is SGHRS, CDR2 YFSETQ. J gave up 5 bases and V 4 bases, and 6 bases lay outside the gene matches. DNA of the CDR3: TGCGCCAGCAGCCCGGGACTAGCCGGGGAGACCCAGTACTTC. It yields the protein CASSPGLAGETQYF.

This clonotype was counted ten times or more. V gene TRBV27 combines with J gene TRBJ2-7; D is possibly TRBD1 (6 bases). CDR3 length: 16 residues. V lost 2 bases and J 0 bases, leaving 14 bases between the germline ends. CDR1 and CDR2 from the germline V gene are MNHEY and SMNVEV (reference sequence). The CDR3 protein is CASSLTPTGSSYEQYF. For the CDR3, the DNA is TGTGCCAGCAGTTTAACCCCCACAGGGAGCTCCTACGAGCAGTACTTC.

This clonotype was seen a few times. This rearrangement joins TRBV20-1 to TRBJ2-1; 8 bases align to TRBD1. The V and J ends lost 5 bases and 7 bases, in that order; junction bases with no gene match: 13. CDR1 is DFQATT, CDR2 SNEGSKA, per germline (reference sequence). This CDR3 contains 15 residues. This CDR3 is CSALRGSGGLNEQFF. The CDR3 nucleotides are TGCAGTGCTCTTAGAGGGTCAGGGGGCTTAAATGAGCAGTTCTTC.

This clonotype was counted many times. The chain links TRBV11-2 to TRBJ2-1, with D unresolved. Germline V gene sequence: CDR1 SGHAT, CDR2 FQNNGV. V dropped 1 base and J dropped 1 base, with 8 bases sitting between them. The CDR3 loop spans 15 amino acids. CDR3 DNA sequence: TGTGCCAGCAGCTTAGTTCGAATTTCCTACAATGAGCAGTTCTTC. Translated, it gives CASSLVRISYNEQFF.

The chain combines TRBV7-9 with TRBJ2-7; D remains unclear. The CDR3 totals 13 residues. The germline V and J ends were trimmed by 5 bases and 0 bases, with 8 bases remaining between them. The germline V gene encodes CDR1 SEHNR and CDR2 FQNEAQ (reference sequence). CDR3 DNA: TGTGCCAGCAGCCCAGATAACTCCTACGAGCAGTACTTC. Its protein is CASSPDNSYEQYF.

This clonotype was counted a few times. V is TRBV28 and J is TRBJ2-4; 12 bases line up with TRBD1. CDR3 size: 17 residues. V lost 7 bases to trimming and J lost 6 bases; unmatched junction nucleotides: 13. Per the germline V gene, CDR1 is MDHEN and CDR2 is SYDVKM. The CDR3 DNA sequence: TGTGCCAGCACGGGACAGGGGGCCCGGGGCGTTCGAAACATTCAGTACTTC. This encodes CASTGQGARGVRNIQYF.

On this clonotype itself: One end of the junction fails to match germline, which may point to a read error. V usage is TRBV7-9 and J usage is TRBJ2-6; D gene uncertain. The CDR3 runs to 19 residues. From germline, CDR1 is SEHNR and CDR2 FQNEAQ (reference sequence). The CDR3 spells CASSLGPWASPSGANVLTF. CDR3 nucleotides: TGTGCCAGCAGCTTAGGGCCCTGGGCGAGCCCCTCTGGAGCCAACGTCCTGACTTTC. The variable domain in full, with the rest retrieved from reference TRBV7-9 and TRBJ2-6, is DTGVSQNPRHKITKRGQNVTFRCDPISEHNRLYWYRQTLGQGPEFLTYFQNEAQLEKSRLLSDRFSAERPKGSFSTLEIQRTEQGDSAMYLCASSLGPWASPSGANVLTFGAGSRLTVL.